This T cell receptor beta chain was found in a study of regulatory T cells in long-lasting Graves disease. Overall study results and limits: Persistent Graves' patients had lower TCR diversity than newly diagnosed ones.

J lost 3 bases, V lost 6 bases, and 8 bases had no gene match. This CDR3 has 14 amino acids. The germline V gene encodes CDR1 MDHEN and CDR2 SYDVKM. The TCR beta library used iRepertoire HTBI primers with Arm-PCR amplification of CDR3. TCRdb re-called the multiplex PCR reads through MiXCR, storing one row per CDR3 protein. The sample records fewer than 500,000 distinct CDR3 sequences, 16% being singletons. The sample holds many counts of this clonotype. The antigen is unknown. Time point of the sample: newly diagnosed GD, antithyroid drugs for less than 3 months. PBMCs were the source of the RNA used for TCR sequencing. It was by American Thyroid Association guidelines that Graves' disease was diagnosed. The same data also went into a second study, on T cells in Graves' hyperthyroidism and ophthalmopathy. This second report adds: The TCR CDR3 first-round RT-PCR relied on the HTBI primer set. Among thyroid clonotypes expanded above 0.001, most also appeared in blood.

This sequence was found in a man in his forties with Graves disease. The chain uses TRBV28 and TRBJ2-7; 7 nucleotides agree with TRBD1. Here the sequenced sample was peripheral blood mononuclear cells (PBMCs), taken at new diagnosis, from a patient treated with antithyroid drugs. The CDR3 protein is CASSLLRDSYEQYF. The CDR3 DNA reads TGTGCCAGCAGCCTACTCCGGGACAGCTACGAGCAGTACTTC.